This T cell receptor beta chain derives from a study of cytomegalovirus exposure and HLA in healthy donors. This PCR relied on a set of 60 Vbeta primers and 13 Jbeta primers. Assay used: immunoSEQ multiplex PCR; TCRdb lists only in-frame clones, some missing. The sample table includes about 170,000 clones. Donors consisted of healthy bone marrow donors. The V and J ends lost 0 bases and 7 bases respectively, with 9 bases between them. The CDR3 covers 12 residues. Germline V gene lookup returns CDR1 GTSNPN and CDR2 SVGIG (reference sequence). A remark on this clone: Antigen: not known.

General study points: Accurate predictions that matched the HLA-A and HLA-B alleles of most subjects were reportedly made from TCR beta sequences. According to a later analysis, donors in an Asian-associated ancestry cluster reportedly had fewer N-insertions than the roughly 640-donor mean.

This receptor was taken from a woman in her late teens or twenties in good health and CMV-seropositive. Sequenced sample: PBMCs. This chain connects TRBV30 to TRBJ1-1; D gene ambiguous. The chain's CDR3 is CAWSVSTVEAFF. CDR3 bases: TGTGCCTGGAGTGTAAGCACAGTTGAAGCTTTCTTT.